These 17 T cell receptor beta chains share one sample of origin, sequenced in a study of blood T cell repertoires in COVID-19. The protocol was immunoSEQ multiplex PCR, while the TCRdb copy is restricted to in-frame clones and leaves out a portion. The table shows 100,000 to 150,000 clones, with about 81% occurring only once. Sequencing was performed on peripheral blood. These receptors were obtained from a woman aged 50 to 60 with acute or convalescent COVID-19.

This clone was found a few times. This chain uses TRBV6-5 with TRBJ2-2; 14 positions match TRBD2. Trimming at V came to 11 bases and at J to 7 bases, leaving 9 bases not matched to a gene. There are 15 residues in the CDR3. CDR1 is MNHEY and CDR2 is SVGAGI in the germline V gene. CDR3 loop: CASQGLAGVIGELFF. Written as DNA, the CDR3 is TGTGCCTCCCAGGGACTAGCGGGAGTTATCGGGGAGCTGTTTTTT.

The chain employs TRBV5-4 and TRBJ1-2; 7 bases fit TRBD1. Trimming removed 7 bases from V and 4 bases from J; junction bases left unmatched: 7. The CDR3 length is 13 residues. From germline, CDR1 is SGHNT and CDR2 YYREEE (reference sequence). The DNA of the CDR3 is TGTGCCAGCGGAGGACAGGCTGCCTATGGCTACACCTTC. It encodes CASGGQAAYGYTF.

The genes are TRBV6-5 and TRBJ2-3; 10 nucleotides match TRBD2. The CDR3 extends over 14 amino acids. V dropped 6 bases and J dropped 6; count of bases not matched to a gene: 6. Germline CDR1 reads MNHEY; CDR2 reads SVGAGI. As DNA, the CDR3 is TGTGCCAGCAGCGCAATTAGCGGGGGGGATACGCAGTATTTT. This sequence encodes CASSAISGGDTQYF.

A few counts support this clone. The chain recombines TRBV5-4 with TRBJ2-7; TRBD1 agrees at 10 bases. Germline V lookup: CDR1 SGHNT, CDR2 YYREEE (reference sequence). This CDR3 has 14 amino acids. Trimming took 2 bases from V and 5 from J; bases not matched to a gene: 4. CDR3 sequence (DNA): TGTGCCAGCAGCTTACGTGGGACAGGGGACGAGCAGTACTTC. This translates into CASSLRGTGDEQYF. Full variable domain (missing parts from reference TRBV5-4 and TRBJ2-7): ETGVTQSPTHLIKTRGQQVTLRCSSQSGHNTVSWYQQALGQGPQFIFQYYREEENGRGNFPPRFSGLQFPNYSSELNVNALELDDSALYLCASSLRGTGDEQYFGPGTRLTVT.

This chain links TRBV9 with TRBJ2-6; no clear D. The CDR3 sequence is 17 residues long. Trimming took off 4 bases at V and 0 bases at J, with 14 bases between the two ends. Germline V lookup: CDR1 SGDLS, CDR2 YYNGEE. CDR3 sequence reads: CASSPYDKVSGANVLTF. CDR3 in DNA: TGTGCCAGCAGCCCCTACGACAAAGTCTCTGGGGCCAACGTCCTGACTTTC. The whole variable domain, remainder taken from reference TRBV9 and TRBJ2-6, is DSGVTQTPKHLITATGQRVTLRCSPRSGDLSVYWYQQSLDQGLQFLIQYYNGEERAKGNILERFSAQQFPDLHSELNLSSLELGDSALYFCASSPYDKVSGANVLTFGAGSRLTVL.

The chain combines TRBV15 with TRBJ2-3, with 10 nucleotides matching TRBD2. Per the germline V gene, CDR1 is LNHNV and CDR2 is YYDKDF (reference sequence). The length of the CDR3 is 16 residues. The trim removed 2 bases at V and 1 base at J, leaving 3 bases unmatched. The CDR3 protein is CATSRPGTSGTDTQYF. The DNA of the CDR3 is TGTGCCACCAGCAGACCCGGGACTAGCGGCACAGATACGCAGTATTTT.

The chain has TRBV9 and TRBJ1-1; D is uncertain. The CDR3 is 15 amino acids. The germline V gene encodes CDR1 SGDLS and CDR2 YYNGEE. V was shortened by 0 bases and J by 1 base, with 10 bases between the two germline ends. The CDR3 DNA sequence: TGTGCCAGCAGCGTAGGCGTGACAACGAACACTGAAGCTTTCTTT. Translated: CASSVGVTTNTEAFF.

This clone showed up just a few times. J is TRBJ2-1 and V is TRBV7-2; no reliable D call. V was trimmed by 3 bases and J by 6 bases, leaving 12 bases between them. This CDR3 is built from 14 residues. Germline CDR1 is SGHTA and CDR2 is FQGNSA. DNA of the CDR3: TGTGCCAGCAGCTTGCATTTAGCCCCCAATGAGCAGTTCTTC. Translation: CASSLHLAPNEQFF. The full variable domain, completed using reference TRBV7-2 and TRBJ2-1, is GAGVSQSPSNKVTEKGKDVELRCDPISGHTALYWYRQSLGQGLEFLIYFQGNSAPDKSGLPSDRFSAERTGGSVSTLTIQRTQQEDSAVYLCASSLHLAPNEQFFGPGTRLTVL.

This clone was counted only a few times. V and J are TRBV9 and TRBJ1-1; the D gene is possibly TRBD1 (6 bases). Per the germline V gene, CDR1 is SGDLS and CDR2 is YYNGEE. The CDR3 extends over 13 amino acids. The V and J ends lost 4 bases and 4 bases respectively, with 11 bases between them. In DNA form, the CDR3 reads TGTGCCAGCAGCTCGGGGGGCATCACTGAAGCTTTCTTT. This encodes CASSSGGITEAFF.

The J gene is TRBJ2-5, the V gene TRBV2; D might be TRBD1 (6 bases). This CDR3 region has 14 residues. V lost 5 bases, J lost 4 bases, and 14 bases lay in between. Germline V gene lookup returns CDR1 SNHLY and CDR2 FYNNEI. This CDR3 is CASSFQGSLETQYF. The CDR3 bases are TGTGCCAGCAGTTTCCAGGGGTCATTAGAGACCCAGTACTTC. Filled out from reference TRBV2 and TRBJ2-5, the complete variable domain reads EPEVTQTPSHQVTQMGQEVILRCVPISNHLYFYWYRQILGQKVEFLVSFYNNEISEKSEIFDDQFSVERPDGSNFTLKIRSTKLEDSAMYFCASSFQGSLETQYFGPGTRLLVL.

V is TRBV30 and J is TRBJ1-2; no clear D. Per the germline V gene, CDR1 is GTSNPN and CDR2 is SVGIG (reference sequence). The CDR3 has 14 amino acids. Trimming left V 2 bases short and J 5 bases short, with 15 bases between. The CDR3 is CAWSPLLGIYGYTF. The CDR3 coding sequence is TGTGCCTGGAGTCCCCTCCTCGGTATTTATGGCTACACCTTC.

The CDR3 DNA reads as TGTGCCAGCTCACCGACAGGGGTGGATTCACCCCTCCACTTT. Its protein product is CASSPTGVDSPLHF. V and J are TRBV18 and TRBJ1-6; 8 bases align to TRBD1. Looked up from germline, CDR1 is KGHSH and CDR2 is LQKENI. This CDR3 has 14 amino acids. The ends lost 3 bases at V and 8 bases at J; junction bases unmatched: 3.

CDR3 protein: CASSPSDRGAYEQYF. As DNA, the CDR3 is TGTGCCAGTAGTCCCTCGGACAGGGGTGCCTACGAGCAGTACTTC. The rearrangement joins TRBV19 to TRBJ2-7; 9 positions agree with TRBD1. V dropped 5 bases and J dropped 2; count of bases not matched to a gene: 7. CDR1 is LNHDA and CDR2 is SQIVND in the germline V gene (reference sequence). The CDR3 length is 15 residues.

This clone has just a few counts. The chain employs TRBV5-4 and TRBJ2-1; 11 nucleotides agree with TRBD2. Per germline, CDR1 SGHNT and CDR2 YYREEE (reference sequence). The CDR3 sequence is 17 residues long. After removal of 0 bases from V and 7 bases from J, the junction contained 9 bases not matched to a gene. The CDR3 sequence is CASSLGRSGGALNEQFF. The CDR3 nucleotides are TGTGCCAGCAGCTTGGGGCGTAGCGGGGGGGCCCTTAATGAGCAGTTCTTC.

This clone has more than one count but fewer than ten. The rearrangement links TRBV6-2 or TRBV6-3 to TRBJ2-1; 13 nucleotides line up with TRBD2. This CDR3 contains 17 residues. The junction had 3 bases not matched to a gene; V was cut back by 2 bases and J by 2 bases. CDR1 is MNHEY, CDR2 SVGEGT, per germline. CDR3 in amino acids: CASSYPGTSGAYNEQFF. DNA of the CDR3: TGTGCCAGCAGTTACCCCGGGACTAGCGGGGCCTACAATGAGCAGTTCTTC.

The chain has TRBV9 and TRBJ1-1, with TRBD1 as a possible D gene (5 bases). V gave up 0 bases and J gave up 5 bases, with 17 bases separating them. The CDR3 has 16 amino acids. Germline V gene sequence: CDR1 SGDLS, CDR2 YYNGEE. In DNA form, the CDR3 reads TGTGCCAGCAGCGTAGGTTCAAAGGGGTTGTGGACTGAAGCTTTCTTT. It specifies CASSVGSKGLWTEAFF.

The rearrangement joins TRBV4-1 to TRBJ2-1, with 16 nucleotides matching TRBD2. The V gene's germline CDR1 is MGHRA and CDR2 YSYEKL. The CDR3 is made up of 15 amino acids. After removal of 6 bases from V and 7 bases from J, the junction contained 3 bases not matched to a gene. The CDR3: CASRTGLAGGNEQFF. The CDR3 region has the DNA TGCGCCAGCAGAACGGGACTAGCGGGAGGGAATGAGCAGTTCTTC.